The next 30 T cell receptor beta chains were all read from a single sample in a study of shared T cell receptors in the human thymus. Method: immunoSEQ multiplex PCR; TCRdb's copy keeps in-frame clones and lacks some. The table lists 700,000 or so clones, 80% to 90% of them singletons. The same data also contributed to another study, on human thymus T cells.

Sequencing used thymocytes. All receptors come from a girl in the first two years of life with a congenital heart defect.

The rearrangement uses TRBV18 and TRBJ2-3; TRBD1 matches 7 bases. This CDR3 is 16 amino acids long. Trimming took 0 bases from V and 2 from J; bases not matched to a gene: 5. Germline CDR1 KGHSH, CDR2 LQKENI. CDR3 sequence reads: CASSPPGQDHTDTQYF. Here the CDR3 DNA reads TGTGCCAGCTCACCACCCGGACAGGACCACACAGATACGCAGTATTTT.

The chain recombines TRBV5-6 with TRBJ1-6, with D hard to call. The CDR3 has 17 residues. V was pared by 0 bases and J by 6 bases, with 16 bases between. Germline V gene sequence: CDR1 SGHDT, CDR2 YYEEEE. As DNA, the CDR3 is TGTGCCAGCAGCTTGGAGTGGCGGAGTACCCTTAATTCACCCCTCCACTTT. Its translation: CASSLEWRSTLNSPLHF.

The chain uses TRBV2 and TRBJ2-3, with 13 bases lining up with TRBD2. With V trimmed by 4 bases and J by 4 bases, 5 bases remained unmatched. Germline V gene data show CDR1 as SNHLY and CDR2 as FYNNEI. CDR3 size: 16 residues. The CDR3 reads CASSGGLAGEADTQYF. CDR3 in DNA: TGTGCCAGCAGTGGAGGACTAGCGGGGGAGGCAGATACGCAGTATTTT.

The chain carries TRBV9 and TRBJ1-3, with 9 bases that match TRBD1. Trimming removed 2 bases from V and 2 bases from J; junction bases left unmatched: 14. Germline V lookup: CDR1 SGDLS, CDR2 YYNGEE. This CDR3 has 19 residues. The CDR3 is CASSVGQGNPGTPGNTIYF. The DNA for the CDR3 is TGTGCCAGCAGCGTTGGACAGGGGAACCCTGGAACTCCTGGAAACACCATATATTTT.

The chain combines TRBV6-1 with TRBJ2-2; D is possibly TRBD1 (5 bases). CDR1 and CDR2 from the germline V gene are MNHNS and SASEGT. CDR3 length equals 14 residues. Trimming took 6 bases from V and 4 from J, leaving 12 bases between them. The CDR3 is CASRAGHLTGELFF. CDR3 DNA: TGTGCCAGCAGAGCCGGACACCTCACCGGGGAGCTGTTTTTT.

The chain recombines TRBV2 with TRBJ2-3, with D hard to call. The CDR3 extends over 13 amino acids. Trimming cost V 8 bases and J 2 bases, with 11 bases left between them. Germline assignment: CDR1 SNHLY and CDR2 FYNNEI. DNA of the CDR3: TGTGCCAGCCTAAACTACACCACAGATACGCAGTATTTT. The encoded protein is CASLNYTTDTQYF.

The V call is TRBV5-1, the J call TRBJ2-2; a possible D gene is TRBD2 (6 bases). The germline V gene encodes CDR1 SGHRS and CDR2 YFSETQ. The V end lost 2 bases, the J end lost 5 bases, and 16 bases lay between the germline ends. This CDR3 has 16 residues. The CDR3 DNA reads as TGCGCCAGCAGCTTTACCCTTAGGGCGGGAACCGGGGAGCTGTTTTTT. This translates into CASSFTLRAGTGELFF.

There are a few counts of this clone. The chain carries TRBV4-3 and TRBJ2-2; tentative D call: TRBD1 (6 bases). The V and J ends lost 1 base and 9 bases respectively, with 15 bases between them. CDR3 size: 15 residues. In germline, CDR1 is LGHNA, CDR2 YSLEER. For the CDR3, the DNA is TGCGCCAGCAGCCAAGTTTTTACAGGGATGAGGGAGCTGTTTTTT. It encodes CASSQVFTGMRELFF.

This chain joins TRBV4-3 and TRBJ2-7, with 8 bases aligning to TRBD1. Germline CDR1 reads LGHNA; CDR2 reads YSLEER. The CDR3 runs to 18 residues. V lost 1 base to trimming and J lost 2 bases; unmatched junction nucleotides: 13. As DNA, the CDR3 is TGCGCCAGCAGCCAAGCCAGCGCGTGGGACAGGCCCCCCTACGAGCAGTACTTC. This codes for CASSQASAWDRPPYEQYF.

The rearrangement uses TRBV5-6 and TRBJ1-1, with D uncertain. The CDR3 sequence is 13 residues long. The germline V gene encodes CDR1 SGHDT and CDR2 YYEEEE. The V end lost 2 bases, the J end lost 7 bases, and 12 bases lay between the germline ends. The chain's CDR3 is CASSFSVAVEAFF. As DNA, the CDR3 is TGTGCCAGCAGCTTTTCTGTGGCCGTTGAAGCTTTCTTT.

The CDR3 coding sequence is TGTGCCAGCAGTGAGAAGGACAGACCTTCTGGCTACACCTTC. Protein sequence: CASSEKDRPSGYTF. This chain joins TRBV2 and TRBJ1-2; D might be TRBD1 (6 bases). Looked up from germline, CDR1 is SNHLY and CDR2 is FYNNEI. CDR3 length: 14 residues. Trimming took 3 bases from V and 7 from J, leaving 15 bases between them.

This clone was recorded once. This chain links TRBV15 with TRBJ2-2, with TRBD2 matching 9 bases. J lost 4 bases, V lost 0 bases, and 6 bases had no gene match. The germline V gene has CDR1 LNHNV and CDR2 YYDKDF (reference sequence). The CDR3 covers 17 residues. In nucleotides, the CDR3 is TGTGCCACCAGCAGAGATTTCGCGGGGGGGCCCACCGGGGAGCTGTTTTTT. Its protein product is CATSRDFAGGPTGELFF.

This CDR3 is CASRSQGENTEAFF. As DNA, the CDR3 is TGTGCCAGCAGGTCACAGGGAGAGAACACTGAAGCTTTCTTT. The V call is TRBV6-6, the J call TRBJ1-1; the D gene is possibly TRBD1 (6 bases). Germline values: CDR1 MNHNY, CDR2 SVGAGI (reference sequence). This CDR3 has 14 residues. The germline V and J ends were trimmed by 6 bases and 1 base, with 12 bases remaining between them.

This clone was seen only once. The chain carries TRBV4-1 and TRBJ1-2; 7 nucleotides align to TRBD1. V shed 0 bases and J 3 bases; nucleotides not matched to a gene: 10. The CDR3 sequence is 17 residues long. CDR1 MGHRA and CDR2 YSYEKL come from the germline V gene. CDR3 DNA: TGCGCCAGCAGCCAAGAAAGAGGCGACAGGGCGGACTATGGCTACACCTTC. Its protein product is CASSQERGDRADYGYTF.

This clone was seen only once. The same CDR3 is also encoded by other DNA sequences in this sample. The chain carries TRBV7-2 and TRBJ1-1; unclear D gene. V was shortened by 3 bases and J by 0 bases, with 5 bases between the two germline ends. Germline V gives CDR1 SGHTA, CDR2 FQGNSA. The CDR3 has 13 residues. DNA of the CDR3: TGTGCCAGCAGCTTCCCCTTGAACACTGAAGCTTTCTTT. Translation gives CASSFPLNTEAFF.

The chain combines TRBV4-1 with TRBJ2-1; D unclear. With 4 bases removed from V and 6 bases from J, the gap between germline ends came to 4 bases. This CDR3 has 11 amino acids. The germline gives CDR1 MGHRA, CDR2 YSYEKL. The CDR3: CASSRSNEQFF. DNA for the CDR3: TGCGCCAGCAGCCGCAGCAATGAGCAGTTCTTC.

The chain recombines TRBV4-1 with TRBJ2-1; 7 bases are shared with TRBD2. V shed 2 bases, J shed 6 bases, and the junction held 16 bases outside the gene matches. This CDR3 is built from 18 residues. The germline gives CDR1 MGHRA, CDR2 YSYEKL. The CDR3 DNA reads as TGCGCCAGCAGCCAAATAATGACTAGCTTCTGGTATAGCAATGAGCAGTTCTTC. This codes for CASSQIMTSFWYSNEQFF.

V is TRBV7-2 and J is TRBJ2-1; D perhaps matches TRBD2 (5 bases). Germline values: CDR1 SGHTA, CDR2 FQGNSA. V was pared by 2 bases and J by 4 bases, with 9 bases between. The CDR3 length is 14 residues. This chain's CDR3 is CASSLPAVYNEQFF. The CDR3, as DNA: TGTGCCAGCAGCTTACCAGCGGTTTACAATGAGCAGTTCTTC.

The rearrangement links TRBV15 to TRBJ2-3; no definite D call. Germline V gene sequence: CDR1 LNHNV, CDR2 YYDKDF (reference sequence). V was trimmed by 4 bases and J by 3 bases, leaving 17 bases between them. The CDR3 totals 16 residues. Here the CDR3 reads CATSKEYFANTDTQYF. DNA for the CDR3: TGTGCCACCAGCAAGGAGTATTTCGCAAATACAGATACGCAGTATTTT.

This clone was observed a single time. V usage is TRBV11-2 and J usage is TRBJ1-2; 7 positions agree with TRBD1. Germline CDR1 reads SGHAT; CDR2 reads FQNNGV. The CDR3 loop spans 17 amino acids. The J segment lost 1 base and the V segment lost 0 bases, leaving 8 bases of the junction unmatched. This CDR3 reads CASSLDPDREDNYGYTF. For the CDR3, the DNA is TGTGCCAGCAGCTTAGACCCTGACAGGGAAGATAACTATGGCTACACCTTC.

This clone was recorded once. The chain carries TRBV5-1 and TRBJ1-2, with 8 bases matching TRBD1. Per germline, CDR1 SGHRS and CDR2 YFSETQ. The length of the CDR3 is 16 residues. The V segment lost 0 bases and the J segment 4 bases; nucleotides outside the gene matches: 8. The CDR3 spells CASSLAYRGRVYGYTF. As DNA, the CDR3 is TGCGCCAGCAGCTTGGCCTACAGGGGGAGGGTCTATGGCTACACCTTC.

This chain uses TRBV5-1 with TRBJ2-5; tentative D call: TRBD1 (6 bases). There are 14 residues in the CDR3. Germline CDR1 and CDR2: SGHRS and YFSETQ. V was trimmed by 7 bases and J by 1 base, leaving 14 bases between them. The DNA for the CDR3 is TGCGCCAGCCACGCAGGGGTCTCCCAAGAGACCCAGTACTTC. This gives the protein CASHAGVSQETQYF.

A single count supports this clone. This chain uses TRBV6-5 with TRBJ1-1; no firm D call. V lost 7 bases and J 7 bases, leaving 10 bases between the germline ends. Germline-derived CDR1 and CDR2 are MNHEY and SVGAGI. The CDR3 has 11 amino acids. This chain's CDR3 is CASIGAIEAFF. The CDR3, as DNA: TGTGCCAGCATTGGAGCGATTGAAGCTTTCTTT.

This clone was detected a few times. This chain joins TRBV5-4 and TRBJ2-5; 7 bases are a match to TRBD2. The DNA end is more similar to TRBJ2-7, so the J call may be wrong. The CDR3 spans 18 residues. The germline gives CDR1 SGHNT, CDR2 YYREEE (reference sequence). CDR3 region: CASSLWYRPGTNDYEQYF. The CDR3 DNA follows: TGTGCCAGCAGCTTGTGGTACCGACCGGGGACTAACGATTACGAGCAGTACTTC.

The rearrangement joins TRBV5-1 to TRBJ2-1; 8 nucleotides align to TRBD2. Germline V CDR1 and CDR2: SGHRS, YFSETQ. CDR3 length: 17 residues. J gave up 2 bases and V 0 bases, and 7 bases lay outside the gene matches. The CDR3 reads CASSLVTSGRTYNEQFF. The CDR3 nucleotides are TGCGCCAGCAGCTTGGTTACTAGCGGACGGACCTACAATGAGCAGTTCTTC.

The V call is TRBV28, the J call TRBJ1-5; D gene unclear. The CDR3 is made up of 17 amino acids. Trimming shortened V by 4 bases and J by 0 bases, and 16 bases separated the two germline ends. CDR1 MDHEN and CDR2 SYDVKM come from the germline V gene. The chain's CDR3 is CASSSLCGDCSNQPQHF. The CDR3 DNA sequence: TGTGCCAGCAGTTCTTTATGCGGTGACTGTAGCAATCAGCCCCAGCATTTT.

The chain is built from TRBV5-4 and TRBJ1-1, with 7 nucleotides matching TRBD1. Trimming took 4 bases from V and 1 from J; bases not matched to a gene: 4. The CDR3 has 14 residues. Germline V CDR1 and CDR2: SGHNT, YYREEE (reference sequence). The DNA for the CDR3 is TGTGCCAGCAGCGGAGGACAGGCGAACACTGAAGCTTTCTTT. Protein: CASSGGQANTEAFF.

In its sample, this clone was seen once. The rearrangement uses TRBV9 and TRBJ2-5; the D gene is possibly TRBD1 (5 bases). Trimming removed 3 bases from V and 4 bases from J, with 19 bases in between. The CDR3 loop spans 16 amino acids. Germline CDR1 is SGDLS and CDR2 is YYNGEE. The DNA for the CDR3 is TGTGCCAGCAGCGCCGAGGCTCTAGGGGATCGAGAGACCCAGTACTTC. This gives the protein CASSAEALGDRETQYF. The variable domain in full, with the rest retrieved from reference TRBV9 and TRBJ2-5, is DSGVTQTPKHLITATGQRVTLRCSPRSGDLSVYWYQQSLDQGLQFLIQYYNGEERAKGNILERFSAQQFPDLHSELNLSSLELGDSALYFCASSAEALGDRETQYFGPGTRLLVL.

Points on this clone: Additional DNA sequences in this sample encode the identical CDR3. This chain links TRBV25-1 with TRBJ1-1, with 7 nucleotides matching TRBD1. In germline, CDR1 is MGHDK, CDR2 SYGVNS. The CDR3 extends over 15 amino acids. J lost 3 bases, V lost 3 bases, and 7 bases had no gene match. The DNA for the CDR3 is TGTGCCAGCAGTGATACAGGGGTCCGTGACACTGAAGCTTTCTTT. Translating gives CASSDTGVRDTEAFF. The whole variable domain, filled in from reference TRBV25-1 and TRBJ1-1, reads EADIYQTPRYLVIGTGKKITLECSQTMGHDKMYWYQQDPGMELHLIHYSYGVNSTEKGDLSSESTVSRIRTEHFPLTLESARPSHTSQYLCASSDTGVRDTEAFFGQGTRLTVV.

The chain recombines TRBV7-2 with TRBJ2-7; perhaps TRBD2 as D (5 bases). CDR1 is SGHTA and CDR2 is FQGNSA in the germline V gene. The CDR3 spans 14 residues. V gave up 4 bases and J gave up 5 bases, with 15 bases separating them. CDR3: CASSYRRSDDEQYF. DNA for the CDR3: TGTGCCAGCAGCTATCGGAGGTCAGACGACGAGCAGTACTTC.